Shown below are 18 T cell receptor beta chains from a single sample sequenced in a study of response to subunit inactivated influenza vaccine. MiXCR, applied by TCRdb to the RT-PCR reads, yields one record per CDR3 protein. The top ten clones hold 1.9% of a sample with about 480,000 distinct CDR3 sequences, about 25% of them seen once. The sample consisted of CD4+ T cells sorted from PBMCs, taken roughly 5 days after vaccination. These receptors came from a man aged 50 or older who received an inactivated influenza vaccine.

This clonotype was observed many times. The rearrangement links TRBV10-3 to TRBJ2-1; no reliable D call. The V gene lost 0 bases and the J gene lost 5 bases, with 8 bases spanning the gap. Germline V gives CDR1 ENHRY, CDR2 SYGVKD. The CDR3 consists of 14 residues. The CDR3 reads CAISESGRNNEQFF. Here the CDR3 DNA reads TGTGCCATCAGTGAGTCGGGCCGAAACAATGAGCAGTTCTTC.

The chain has TRBV20-1 and TRBJ2-1; D is possibly TRBD1 or TRBD2 (5 bases each). The germline V and J ends were trimmed by 0 bases and 2 bases, with 17 bases remaining between them. The CDR3 totals 17 residues. Germline loops: CDR1 DFQATT, CDR2 SNEGSKA (reference sequence). The DNA for the CDR3 is TGCAGTGCTAGAGATGGGGGTGCGGCGTTTGCCTACAATGAGCAGTTCTTC. It codes for CSARDGGAAFAYNEQFF.

This chain uses TRBV7-2 with TRBJ2-5; D call uncertain. Germline V gene sequence: CDR1 SGHTA, CDR2 FQGNSA. This CDR3 is 14 amino acids long. V was shortened by 2 bases and J by 4 bases, with 11 bases between the two germline ends. In DNA form, the CDR3 reads TGTGCCAGCAGCTTAATGGGCCTTTCAGAGACCCAGTACTTC. Translating it yields CASSLMGLSETQYF.

The chain employs TRBV12-3 or TRBV12-4 and TRBJ2-6; D remains unclear. Trimming cost V 7 bases and J 2 bases, with 9 bases left between them. The CDR3 is 14 residues long. This CDR3 is CASTQGTGANVLTF. CDR3 coding DNA: TGTGCCAGCACCCAAGGGACTGGGGCCAACGTCCTGACTTTC.

V usage is TRBV6-1 and J usage is TRBJ2-7, with D hard to call. CDR3 length: 14 amino acids. The germline V gene has CDR1 MNHNS and CDR2 SASEGT. V was trimmed by 7 bases and J by 6 bases, leaving 19 bases between them. CDR3 sequence (DNA): TGTGCCAGCACAGTTAGTCCAGCCGTAGGCGAGCAGTACTTC. Protein product: CASTVSPAVGEQYF.

This clonotype has more than one count but fewer than ten. The chain combines TRBV7-8 with TRBJ1-1; D is possibly TRBD1 (5 bases). The CDR3 is made up of 17 amino acids. From germline, CDR1 is SGHVS and CDR2 FQNEAQ. The ends were cut back, 5 bases at V and 0 bases at J, with 19 bases in the middle. CDR3 nucleotides: TGTGCCAGCAGCCCCCATCGGCGGGGCGGGATGAACACTGAAGCTTTCTTT. Protein product: CASSPHRRGGMNTEAFF.

This clonotype has a handful of counts. The CDR3 loop reads CASVRTGHEQYF. In nucleotides, the CDR3 is TGTGCCAGCGTCAGGACTGGGCACGAGCAGTACTTC. The chain joins TRBV2 to TRBJ2-7, with a possible D match to TRBD2 (5 bases). Germline values: CDR1 SNHLY, CDR2 FYNNEI. The germline V and J ends were trimmed by 8 bases and 5 bases, with 13 bases remaining between them. This CDR3 contains 12 residues.

This chain uses TRBV5-1 with TRBJ2-1, with TRBD2 matching 9 bases. The CDR3 consists of 14 residues. The trim removed 4 bases at V and 8 bases at J, leaving 7 bases unmatched. Germline V lookup: CDR1 SGHRS, CDR2 YFSETQ. CDR3 sequence reads: CASSVGEREDEQFF. Here the CDR3 DNA reads TGCGCCAGCAGCGTCGGGGAGCGGGAGGATGAGCAGTTCTTC. The whole variable domain, remainder taken from reference TRBV5-1 and TRBJ2-1, is KAGVTQTPRYLIKTRGQQVTLSCSPISGHRSVSWYQQTPGQGLQFLFEYFSETQRNKGNFPGRFSGRQFSNSRSEMNVSTLELGDSALYLCASSVGEREDEQFFGPGTRLTVL.

This chain connects TRBV11-2 to TRBJ2-1, with 10 bases matching TRBD2. In germline, CDR1 is SGHAT, CDR2 FQNNGV. Losses at the gene ends were 1 base for V and 6 bases for J; bases not matched to a gene: 3. The CDR3 has 15 residues. The CDR3 nucleotides are TGTGCCAGCAGCTTAGTAGCGGGAGGAAGCAATGAGCAGTTCTTC. It translates to CASSLVAGGSNEQFF. The full variable domain, in which reference TRBV11-2 and TRBJ2-1 provide the parts outside the CDR3, is EAGVAQSPRYKIIEKRQSVAFWCNPISGHATLYWYQQILGQGPKLLIQFQNNGVVDDSQLPKDRFSAERLKGVDSTLKIQPAKLEDSAVYLCASSLVAGGSNEQFFGPGTRLTVL.

V gene TRBV12-3 or TRBV12-4 combines with J gene TRBJ2-5; D is unresolved. CDR3 length: 14 residues. V lost 3 bases, J lost 3 bases, and 11 bases lay in between. CDR3 loop: CASSFTVGKETQYF. As DNA, the CDR3 is TGTGCCAGCAGTTTTACGGTGGGGAAAGAGACCCAGTACTTC.

The V gene is TRBV2, the J gene TRBJ2-1, with 15 bases lining up with TRBD2. The V gene end was trimmed by 4 bases and the J gene end by 6 bases; junction bases not matched to a gene: 4. This CDR3 is 16 amino acids long. Germline V lookup: CDR1 SNHLY, CDR2 FYNNEI. The CDR3 protein is CASSGPGLAGGNEQFF. CDR3 DNA: TGTGCCAGCAGTGGACCGGGACTAGCGGGGGGCAATGAGCAGTTCTTC.

This clonotype was found a few times. J is TRBJ2-5 and V is TRBV24-1; 7 bases map to TRBD2. This CDR3 spans 19 amino acids. V dropped 1 base and J dropped 0; count of bases not matched to a gene: 13. Germline assignment: CDR1 KGHDR and CDR2 SFDVKD. The CDR3 DNA reads TGTGCCACCAGTGATTTCCGGCTAGCGGCAGGGTTGAACCAAGAGACCCAGTACTTC. This gives the protein CATSDFRLAAGLNQETQYF.

The V and J genes are TRBV4-2 and TRBJ1-1; a weak D match, TRBD1 (5 bases). Germline V lookup: CDR1 LGHNA, CDR2 YNFKEQ. V gave up 0 bases and J gave up 12 bases, with 14 bases separating them. The CDR3 sequence is 13 residues long. The CDR3 nucleotides read TGTGCCAGCAGCCAAGAGGGGGGGACGCCGCCTTTCTTT. This codes for CASSQEGGTPPFF.

The chain combines TRBV27 with TRBJ2-7; D not resolved. Germline CDR1 MNHEY, CDR2 SMNVEV (reference sequence). The CDR3 contains 14 residues. The V gene lost 6 bases and the J gene lost 0 bases, with 12 bases spanning the gap. The CDR3 sequence is CASRPLGTSYEQYF. The CDR3 DNA sequence: TGTGCCAGCAGGCCGCTTGGTACCTCCTACGAGCAGTACTTC.

The chain links TRBV12-3 or TRBV12-4 to TRBJ2-7; D unresolved. The CDR3 covers 15 residues. V gave up 0 bases and J gave up 7 bases, with 16 bases separating them. Here the CDR3 DNA reads TGTGCCAGCAGTTTAGCGCTCGGGCTGCCTGGTGAGCAGTACTTC. Its protein product is CASSLALGLPGEQYF.

The chain is built from TRBV6-1 and TRBJ2-3; D gene uncertain. The CDR3 is made up of 13 amino acids. The germline V and J ends were trimmed by 10 bases and 4 bases, with 15 bases remaining between them. From germline, CDR1 is MNHNS and CDR2 SASEGT. In DNA form, the CDR3 reads TGTGCCACCAGGAGTCCACCGGCAGATACGCAGTATTTT. Protein sequence: CATRSPPADTQYF.

The chain couples TRBV11-2 to TRBJ2-7, with TRBD2 as a possible D gene (5 bases). The V and J ends lost 6 bases and 3 bases respectively, with 12 bases between them. The CDR3 contains 13 residues. CDR1 and CDR2 (germline): SGHAT, FQNNGV. The CDR3 loop reads CASRRIRDYEQYF. The CDR3 DNA reads TGTGCCAGCAGGCGCATCCGGGACTACGAGCAGTACTTC.

This clonotype turned up a few times. The chain recombines TRBV6-5 with TRBJ2-7; no clear D. The CDR3 totals 16 residues. Germline CDR1 MNHEY, CDR2 SVGAGI. Trimming cost V 3 bases and J 2 bases, with 17 bases left between them. The CDR3 here is CASSYSPRTVTYEQYF. The DNA for the CDR3 is TGTGCCAGCAGTTATTCCCCCCGGACCGTAACCTACGAGCAGTACTTC.